These 8 T cell receptor beta chains originate from one sample sequenced in a study of cytomegalovirus exposure and HLA in healthy donors. PCR was performed using 60 Vbeta and 13 Jbeta primers. TCRdb's table, derived via immunoSEQ multiplex PCR, lists solely in-frame clones and lacks some. The sample has fewer than 55,000 clones, 72% seen once. The specimen was PBMCs. All receptors derive from a woman in her fifties or sixties in good health and CMV-seropositive.

The chain carries TRBV5-1 and TRBJ1-3, with 7 bases fitting TRBD1. J lost 2 bases, V lost 4 bases, and 12 bases had no gene match. This CDR3 comprises 17 residues. Per germline, CDR1 SGHRS and CDR2 YFSETQ. The CDR3 region has the DNA TGCGCCAGCAGCCCAGGATACCGACAGGGTACTGGAAACACCATATATTTT. Encoded protein: CASSPGYRQGTGNTIYF.

V is TRBV19 and J is TRBJ1-2; 7 bases are shared with TRBD1. V lost 0 bases, J lost 4 bases, and 5 bases stayed unmatched. The V gene's germline CDR1 is LNHDA and CDR2 SQIVND (reference sequence). The CDR3 is made up of 15 amino acids. The CDR3 DNA sequence: TGTGCCAGTAGTATAGATGGACAGGCCTCCTATGGCTACACCTTC. Its translation is CASSIDGQASYGYTF.

The DNA for the CDR3 is TGCGCCAGCAGCCCAGGGACTAGCGGGTATTCCTACAATGAGCAGTTCTTC. Translated: CASSPGTSGYSYNEQFF. J is TRBJ2-1 and V is TRBV5-1, with 12 bases matching TRBD2. The V gene end was trimmed by 4 bases and the J gene end by 1 base; junction bases not matched to a gene: 6. Germline V CDR1 and CDR2: SGHRS, YFSETQ. The CDR3 is made up of 17 amino acids.

This clone was detected only once. This chain connects TRBV7-9 to TRBJ2-5; 10 positions agree with TRBD1. The CDR3 extends over 16 amino acids. V gave up 4 bases and J gave up 5 bases; unmatched junction bases: 10. CDR1 is SEHNR and CDR2 is FQNEAQ in the germline V gene (reference sequence). CDR3 residues: CASSSGTGALSETQYF. The CDR3 region has the DNA TGTGCCAGCAGCTCCGGGACAGGGGCCCTCTCTGAGACCCAGTACTTC. The variable domain in full, completed from reference TRBV7-9 and TRBJ2-5, reads DTGVSQNPRHKITKRGQNVTFRCDPISEHNRLYWYRQTLGQGPEFLTYFQNEAQLEKSRLLSDRFSAERPKGSFSTLEIQRTEQGDSAMYLCASSSGTGALSETQYFGPGTRLLVL.

The chain links TRBV27 to TRBJ2-3; 7 bases fit TRBD2. Trimming at V came to 7 bases and at J to 5 bases, leaving 9 bases not matched to a gene. The length of the CDR3 is 14 residues. CDR1 is MNHEY, CDR2 SMNVEV, per germline (reference sequence). The CDR3 here is CASTVGGDEDTQYF. CDR3 in DNA: TGTGCCAGCACTGTGGGGGGGGATGAAGATACGCAGTATTTT.

This clone occurred once. The J gene is TRBJ2-1, the V gene TRBV7-3; TRBD2 aligns across 7 bases. After removal of 1 base from V and 6 bases from J, the junction contained 6 bases not matched to a gene. Germline CDR1 is SGHTA and CDR2 is FQGTGA. The CDR3 totals 15 residues. CDR3 loop: CASSLKGGTGNEQFF. In nucleotides, the CDR3 is TGTGCCAGCAGCTTAAAGGGAGGGACTGGCAATGAGCAGTTCTTC.

This chain joins TRBV9 and TRBJ2-1; TRBD1 aligns across 9 bases. J lost 6 bases, V lost 0 bases, and 10 bases had no gene match. The germline V gene has CDR1 SGDLS and CDR2 YYNGEE. CDR3 length equals 17 residues. The CDR3 region is CASSVDPRDRAGNEQFF. The CDR3 DNA reads TGTGCCAGCAGCGTAGACCCCCGGGACAGGGCAGGCAATGAGCAGTTCTTC.

The DNA of the CDR3 is TGTGCCAGCTTCGATGGGGGCAACCCCTACGAGCAGTACTTC. Translated, it gives CASFDGGNPYEQYF. The V and J genes are TRBV27 and TRBJ2-7; the D gene is possibly TRBD1 (6 bases). Germline V gene data show CDR1 as MNHEY and CDR2 as SMNVEV (reference sequence). This CDR3 comprises 14 residues. The V and J ends lost 8 bases and 2 bases respectively, with 16 bases between them.